A selection of T cell receptor beta chains follows, all from one sample in a study of cytomegalovirus exposure and HLA in healthy donors. TCRdb's table, derived via immunoSEQ multiplex PCR, lists solely in-frame clones and lacks some. The sample holds 100,000 to 150,000 clones, roughly 79% seen once. The material sequenced was PBMCs. The receptor set was obtained from a woman aged 40 to 50 in good health and CMV-seronegative. Each CDR3 is given with its conserved first and last residue. The order of the fields is D gene, clone size, V gene, J gene, CDR3 protein, CDR3 DNA. D genes are given only for firm matches. Expanded clones are given a class, and other clones once, few, many or no size at all.

TRBD1	NA	TRBV10-3	TRBJ2-7	CAISETTGGGEQYF	TGTGCCATCAGTGAGACGACAGGGGGTGGCGAGCAGTACTTC
NA	NA	TRBV2	TRBJ2-3	CASNIDTQYF	TGTGCCAGCAATATAGATACGCAGTATTTT
TRBD2	NA	TRBV11-2	TRBJ2-3	CASSHGSGRITDTQYF	TGTGCCAGCAGCCACGGTAGCGGGAGAATTACAGATACGCAGTATTTT
NA	NA	TRBV5-1	TRBJ1-1	CASSFPRAPRTEAFF	TGCGCCAGCAGCTTCCCGCGGGCCCCGAGGACTGAAGCTTTCTTT
NA	few	TRBV28	TRBJ1-4	CASNLMGTGNEKLFF	TGTGCCAGCAACCTAATGGGTACAGGGAATGAAAAACTGTTTTTT
NA	few	TRBV5-6	TRBJ1-2	CASSLDRVSYGYTF	TGTGCCAGCAGCTTGGACAGGGTGAGCTATGGCTACACCTTC
NA	NA	TRBV9	TRBJ2-3	CASSVGPGGTDTQYF	TGTGCCAGCAGCGTAGGGCCAGGGGGCACAGATACGCAGTATTTT
NA	NA	TRBV29-1	TRBJ2-7	CSVELRGYEQYF	TGCAGCGTTGAACTCAGGGGCTACGAGCAGTACTTC
TRBD2	NA	TRBV4-2	TRBJ2-1	CASSPQRDSYNEQFF	TGTGCCAGCAGCCCTCAGCGGGACTCCTACAATGAGCAGTTCTTC
NA	NA	TRBV12-5	TRBJ1-1	CASGLVLGPNTEAFF	TGTGCTAGTGGTTTGGTACTTGGTCCTAACACTGAAGCTTTCTTT
TRBD1	few	TRBV7-9	TRBJ1-1	CASSGRDRENTEAFF	TGTGCCAGCAGCGGAAGGGACAGGGAGAACACTGAAGCTTTCTTT
NA	NA	TRBV6-5	TRBJ2-3	CASSYEEGDTQYF	TGTGCCAGCAGTTACGAGGAGGGAGATACGCAGTATTTT
TRBD2	NA	TRBV7-3	TRBJ2-1	CASSLGWGGRDEQFF	TGTGCCAGCAGCTTAGGGTGGGGGGGAAGGGATGAGCAGTTCTTC
TRBD1	NA	TRBV7-9	TRBJ1-4	CASSLGQGGEKLFF	TGTGCCAGCAGCTTAGGACAGGGTGGAGAAAAACTGTTTTTT
TRBD1	NA	TRBV6-5	TRBJ1-2	CASRTTGLYGYTF	TGTGCCAGCAGGACGACAGGGCTCTATGGCTACACCTTC
NA	once	TRBV5-1	TRBJ2-1	CASSLGGEPEQFF	TGCGCCAGCAGCTTGGGGGGGGAGCCGGAGCAGTTCTTC
TRBD1	NA	TRBV18	TRBJ2-2	CASSPSGTGNTGELFF	TGTGCCAGCTCACCTTCCGGGACAGGCAACACCGGGGAGCTGTTTTTT
TRBD1	NA	TRBV10-3	TRBJ2-1	CAISAGQGKVGRNEQFF	TGTGCCATCAGTGCGGGACAGGGGAAGGTTGGGCGGAATGAGCAGTTCTTC
NA	NA	TRBV11-3	TRBJ1-1	CASSLGGGQGTEAFF	TGTGCCAGCAGCTTAGGTGGGGGCCAGGGCACTGAAGCTTTCTTT
NA	NA	TRBV27	TRBJ1-2	CANFITGILGGYTF	TGTGCCAACTTCATTACAGGAATCCTGGGAGGCTACACCTTC
NA	NA	TRBV19	TRBJ1-1	CASSGARGGKRSEAFF	TGTGCCAGTAGTGGGGCCCGGGGGGGAAAAAGATCTGAAGCTTTCTTT
TRBD1	NA	TRBV2	TRBJ1-6	CASSDEDRNYLNNSPLHF	TGTGCCAGCAGTGATGAGGACAGGAATTACCTCAATAATTCACCCCTCCACTTT
NA	NA	TRBV28	TRBJ2-7	CAIPSSLSDEQYF	TGTGCCATCCCTTCCTCTCTATCGGACGAGCAGTACTTC
TRBD2	NA	TRBV28	TRBJ2-5	CASSWGLAGGLQETQYF	TGTGCCAGCAGTTGGGGACTAGCGGGGGGCTTACAAGAGACCCAGTACTTC
NA	NA	TRBV25-1	TRBJ2-1	CASSEREGDYNEQFF	TGTGCCAGCAGTGAGAGGGAGGGGGACTACAATGAGCAGTTCTTC
TRBD1	few	TRBV9	TRBJ1-1	CASSEKGQVLMNTEAFF	TGTGCCAGCAGCGAAAAAGGACAGGTACTAATGAACACTGAAGCTTTCTTT
NA	NA	TRBV28	TRBJ2-3	CASSSTLGGPYLADTQYF	TGTGCCAGCAGTTCCACTTTGGGGGGGCCCTACTTGGCAGATACGCAGTATTTT
TRBD2	NA	TRBV7-8	TRBJ2-1	CASSLRRLAEYNEQFF	TGTGCCAGCAGCTTGCGCCGACTAGCGGAATACAATGAGCAGTTCTTC
NA	NA	TRBV7-9	TRBJ1-4	CASSLAVNEKLFF	TGTGCCAGCAGCTTAGCCGTTAATGAAAAACTGTTTTTT
TRBD1	NA	TRBV11-2	TRBJ1-1	CASSTPQGPATF	TGTGCCAGCAGCACCCCACAGGGGCCGGCGACCTTT
TRBD2	NA	TRBV19	TRBJ2-2	CASSRREVDTGELFF	TGTGCCAGTAGTCGGCGGGAGGTAGACACCGGGGAGCTGTTTTTT
NA	NA	TRBV6-1	TRBJ2-7	CASVRGSAGTYEQYF	TGTGCCAGCGTCCGGGGGTCCGCTGGGACCTACGAGCAGTACTTC
NA	NA	TRBV9	TRBJ2-3	CASSVGMRADTQYF	TGTGCCAGCAGCGTAGGTATGAGGGCAGATACGCAGTATTTT
TRBD1	NA	TRBV29-1	TRBJ1-2	CSVVRQGEWNGYTF	TGCAGCGTTGTCCGACAGGGGGAATGGAATGGCTACACCTTC
NA	NA	TRBV5-1	TRBJ1-5	CASSLDRGSNQPQHF	TGCGCCAGCAGCTTGGACCGGGGGTCGAATCAGCCCCAGCATTTT
TRBD1	NA	TRBV5-5	TRBJ1-1	CASTTSWTGDLEAFF	TGTGCCAGCACCACATCTTGGACAGGGGATCTTGAAGCTTTCTTT
NA	once	TRBV6-1	TRBJ1-5	CASRGVLNQPQHF	TGTGCCAGCAGAGGGGTCTTGAATCAGCCCCAGCATTTT
NA	NA	TRBV6-1	TRBJ2-7	CASSDSRAYEQYF	TGTGCCAGCAGTGACTCTCGGGCCTACGAGCAGTACTTC
NA	NA	TRBV19	TRBJ2-3	CASSSQGSDTQYF	TGTGCCAGTAGTTCCCAGGGTTCAGATACGCAGTATTTT
NA	NA	TRBV10-3	TRBJ1-1	CAISDGGAANTEAFF	TGTGCCATCAGTGATGGTGGGGCCGCGAACACTGAAGCTTTCTTT
NA	NA	TRBV7-9	TRBJ1-2	CASSLSAAAAGGYTF	TGTGCCAGCAGCTTATCCGCAGCGGCCGCGGGGGGCTACACCTTC
NA	NA	TRBV6-1	TRBJ2-2	CASTLERAGELFF	TGTGCCAGCACCCTTGAGAGGGCCGGGGAGCTGTTTTTT
TRBD1	NA	TRBV7-9	TRBJ1-2	CASSLGQGVPYTF	TGTGCCAGCAGCTTAGGACAGGGGGTCCCCTACACCTTC